These 14 T cell receptor beta chains were sequenced from one sample in a study of identical twins. MiXCR was run by TCRdb on the 5' RACE reads, yielding one entry per CDR3 protein. The data hold about 570,000 distinct CDR3 sequences, with approximately 9.6% observed a single time. The same data also contributed to another study, on yellow fever vaccine responses in identical twins.

Sequenced: PBMCs. The receptors stem from a woman younger than 35 in good health.

Ten or more counts support this clonotype. The rearrangement links TRBV12-3 or TRBV12-4 to TRBJ2-7; either TRBD1 or TRBD2 may fit D (6 bases each). The CDR3 has 16 residues. Trimming pared 5 bases from V and 6 bases from J, leaving 23 bases between. CDR3 DNA sequence: TGTGCCAGCAGTCTCCAAAAGGAATGGGGGGCGCCCGAGCAGTACTTC. It encodes CASSLQKEWGAPEQYF.

Many counts were recorded for this clonotype. The V and J genes are TRBV12-3 or TRBV12-4 and TRBJ1-2; the D gene is possibly TRBD1 (5 bases). The germline V and J ends were trimmed by 4 bases and 0 bases, with 9 bases remaining between them. This CDR3 is 14 amino acids long. The CDR3 DNA reads as TGTGCCAGCAGTTGGGACTCAGCTAACTATGGCTACACCTTC. Translated: CASSWDSANYGYTF.

In this sample, this clonotype turned up a few times. The chain employs TRBV30 and TRBJ2-7; D unclear. The ends were cut back, 7 bases at V and 3 bases at J, with 13 bases in the middle. This CDR3 has 12 residues. Looked up from germline, CDR1 is GTSNPN and CDR2 is SVGIG (reference sequence). CDR3 nucleotides: TGTGCCTCAACGGACCAAAACTACGAGCAGTACTTC. Its translation: CASTDQNYEQYF.

This clonotype was recorded many times. The chain employs TRBV6-5 and TRBJ2-1, with D possibly called TRBD1 or TRBD2 (5 bases each). CDR1 is MNHEY and CDR2 is SVGAGI in the germline V gene. V was cut by 5 bases and J by 0 bases, with 14 bases left in between. The length of the CDR3 is 16 residues. CDR3 protein: CASSPPEGTSYNEQFF. The CDR3 DNA sequence: TGTGCCAGCAGTCCCCCTGAGGGGACCTCCTACAATGAGCAGTTCTTC.

The chain carries TRBV24-1 and TRBJ2-7; 12 bases line up with TRBD2. The CDR3 runs to 16 residues. The V gene's germline CDR1 is KGHDR and CDR2 SFDVKD. V trimming: 2 bases; J trimming: 5 bases; junction bases outside the gene matches: 6. The CDR3 reads CATSDSGLAGKNEQYF. The CDR3 nucleotides are TGTGCCACCAGTGATTCCGGACTAGCGGGAAAGAACGAGCAGTACTTC.

This sequence joins TRBV20-1 and TRBJ2-1; perhaps TRBD2 as D (5 bases). The CDR3 consists of 14 residues. The V and J ends lost 2 bases and 5 bases respectively, with 13 bases between them. Germline V lookup: CDR1 DFQATT, CDR2 SNEGSKA (reference sequence). CDR3 residues: CSARWATRNNEQFF. In DNA form, the CDR3 reads TGCAGTGCTAGATGGGCCACTAGGAACAATGAGCAGTTCTTC.

This clonotype was seen a handful of times. The chain links TRBV20-1 to TRBJ2-3; TRBD2 might be the D (7 bases). This CDR3 spans 14 amino acids. From germline, CDR1 is DFQATT and CDR2 SNEGSKA (reference sequence). Trimming took 5 bases from V and 3 from J, leaving 15 bases between them. The CDR3 bases are TGCAGTGCTGAATGGGGGGGCTCGACAGATACGCAGTATTTT. It translates to CSAEWGGSTDTQYF.

CDR3 in amino acids: CASSLVQGWVTGELFF. CDR3 DNA sequence: TGTGCCAGCAGCTTAGTACAGGGGTGGGTCACCGGGGAGCTGTTTTTT. The V call is TRBV7-2, the J call TRBJ2-2, with 7 bases fitting TRBD1. Germline CDR1 and CDR2: SGHTA and FQGNSA. This CDR3 is built from 16 residues. Unmatched junction bases numbered 6, after V lost 1 base and J lost 4 bases.

The V call is TRBV20-1, the J call TRBJ2-7, with 11 bases lining up with TRBD2. Germline loops: CDR1 DFQATT, CDR2 SNEGSKA (reference sequence). Unmatched junction bases numbered 7, after V lost 3 bases and J lost 6 bases. The CDR3 has 14 amino acids. This CDR3 is CSARELAGEFEQYF. The CDR3 DNA reads as TGCAGTGCTAGGGAACTAGCGGGAGAATTCGAGCAGTACTTC.

In this sample, this clonotype turned up a few times. The V gene is TRBV6-2 or TRBV6-3, the J gene TRBJ2-1; D not certain. With 5 bases removed from V and 0 bases from J, the gap between germline ends came to 17 bases. The CDR3 is 17 amino acids. Germline loops: CDR1 MNHEY, CDR2 SVGEGT. CDR3 sequence (DNA): TGTGCCAGCAGTCCCGACTCAGGCGCCAGCTCCTACAATGAGCAGTTCTTC. The encoded protein is CASSPDSGASSYNEQFF.

This clonotype was counted many times. The CDR3 region is CSADDPRGTEAFF. CDR3 DNA sequence: TGCAGTGCTGATGACCCCAGGGGTACTGAAGCTTTCTTT. The chain links TRBV20-1 to TRBJ1-1, with a tentative D call TRBD1 (6 bases). Germline lookup yields CDR1 DFQATT and CDR2 SNEGSKA (reference sequence). The CDR3 runs to 13 residues. Trimming took off 5 bases at V and 5 bases at J, with 15 bases between the two ends.

This clonotype occurred many times. The CDR3: CSARGTSGSADTQYF. Written as DNA, the CDR3 is TGCAGCGCCCGAGGGACTAGCGGGAGTGCAGATACGCAGTATTTT. The rearrangement links TRBV29-1 to TRBJ2-3, with 14 bases lining up with TRBD2. The CDR3 sequence is 15 residues long. Germline CDR1 SQVTM, CDR2 ANQGSEA. Trimming at V came to 7 bases and at J to 4 bases, leaving 7 bases not matched to a gene.

This clonotype has more than one count but fewer than ten. J is TRBJ2-1 and V is TRBV7-8; D possibly matches TRBD1 or TRBD2 (5 bases each). There are 15 residues in the CDR3. Germline values: CDR1 SGHVS, CDR2 FQNEAQ. V shed 3 bases and J shed 5 bases, with 14 bases lying between them. The CDR3 nucleotides are TGTGCCAGCAGCTTGGTCCCCGGGACGAACAATGAGCAGTTCTTC. Translating it yields CASSLVPGTNNEQFF. Full variable domain (remainder filled in from reference TRBV7-8 and TRBJ2-1): GAGVSQSPRYKVAKRGQDVALRCDPISGHVSLFWYQQALGQGPEFLTYFQNEAQLDKSGLPSDRFFAERPEGSVSTLKIQRTQQEDSAVYLCASSLVPGTNNEQFFGPGTRLTVL.

The table lists this clonotype with many counts. This chain uses TRBV7-2 with TRBJ1-1, with D perhaps matching TRBD1 (5 bases). Trimming took off 1 base at V and 10 bases at J, with 19 bases between the two ends. CDR1 is SGHTA and CDR2 is FQGNSA in the germline V gene. The CDR3 contains 15 residues. CDR3 in DNA: TGTGCCAGCAGCTTAGAAGGGACGGGGGGAACCGGAGCTTTCTTT. Translation: CASSLEGTGGTGAFF.